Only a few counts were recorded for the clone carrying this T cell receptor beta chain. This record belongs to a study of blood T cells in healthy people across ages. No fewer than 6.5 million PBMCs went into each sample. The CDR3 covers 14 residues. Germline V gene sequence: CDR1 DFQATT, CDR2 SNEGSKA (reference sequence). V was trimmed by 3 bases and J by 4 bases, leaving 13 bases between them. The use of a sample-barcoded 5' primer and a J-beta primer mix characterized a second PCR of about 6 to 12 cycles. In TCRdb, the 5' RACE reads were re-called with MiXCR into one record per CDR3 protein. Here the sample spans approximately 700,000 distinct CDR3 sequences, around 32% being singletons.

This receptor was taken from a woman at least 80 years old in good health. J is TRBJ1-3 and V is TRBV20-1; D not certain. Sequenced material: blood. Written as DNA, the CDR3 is TGCAGTGCTAGCCCGGTCCTGGAAGGAAACACCATATATTTT. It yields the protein CSASPVLEGNTIYF.